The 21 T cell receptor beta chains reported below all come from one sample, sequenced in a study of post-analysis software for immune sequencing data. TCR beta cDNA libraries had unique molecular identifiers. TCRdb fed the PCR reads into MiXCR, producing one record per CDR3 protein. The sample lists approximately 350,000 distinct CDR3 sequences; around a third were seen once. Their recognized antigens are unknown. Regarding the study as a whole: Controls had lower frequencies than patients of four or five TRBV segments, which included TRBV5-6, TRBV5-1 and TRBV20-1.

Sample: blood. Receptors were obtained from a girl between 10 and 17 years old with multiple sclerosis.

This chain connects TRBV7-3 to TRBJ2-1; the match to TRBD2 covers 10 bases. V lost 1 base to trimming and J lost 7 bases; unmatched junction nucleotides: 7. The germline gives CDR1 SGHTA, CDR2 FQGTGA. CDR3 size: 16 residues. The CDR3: CASSLSATSGVNEQFF. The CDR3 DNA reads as TGTGCCAGCAGCTTAAGTGCTACTAGCGGGGTAAATGAGCAGTTCTTC.

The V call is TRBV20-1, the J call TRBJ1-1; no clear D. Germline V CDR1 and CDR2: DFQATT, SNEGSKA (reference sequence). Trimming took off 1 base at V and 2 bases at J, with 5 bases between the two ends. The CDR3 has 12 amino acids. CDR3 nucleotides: TGCAGTGCTAGAGTAAGCAACACTGAAGCTTTCTTT. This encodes CSARVSNTEAFF.

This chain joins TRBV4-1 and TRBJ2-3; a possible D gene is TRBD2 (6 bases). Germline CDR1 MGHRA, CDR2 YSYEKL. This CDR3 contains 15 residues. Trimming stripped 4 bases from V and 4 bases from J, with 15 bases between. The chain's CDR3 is CASSPGRGGADTQYF. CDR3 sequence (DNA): TGCGCCAGCAGCCCAGGACGAGGCGGGGCAGATACGCAGTATTTT.

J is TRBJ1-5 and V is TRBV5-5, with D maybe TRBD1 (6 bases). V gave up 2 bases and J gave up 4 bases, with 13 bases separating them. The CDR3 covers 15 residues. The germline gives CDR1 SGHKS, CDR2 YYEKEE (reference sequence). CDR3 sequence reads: CASSFGQRGNQPQHF. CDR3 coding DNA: TGTGCCAGCAGCTTCGGACAGAGGGGTAATCAGCCCCAGCATTTT.

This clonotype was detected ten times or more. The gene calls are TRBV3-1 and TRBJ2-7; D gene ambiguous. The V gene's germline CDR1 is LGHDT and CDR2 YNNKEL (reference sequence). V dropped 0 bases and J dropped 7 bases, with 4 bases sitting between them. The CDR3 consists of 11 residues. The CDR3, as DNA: TGTGCCAGCAGCCAAGAGCTGGAGCAGTACTTC. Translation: CASSQELEQYF.

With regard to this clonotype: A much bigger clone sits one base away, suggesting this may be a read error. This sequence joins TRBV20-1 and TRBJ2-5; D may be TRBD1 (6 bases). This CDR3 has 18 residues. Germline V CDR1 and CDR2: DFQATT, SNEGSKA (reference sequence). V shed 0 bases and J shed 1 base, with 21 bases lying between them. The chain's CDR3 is CSARDLGSRGLCQETQYF. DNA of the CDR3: TGCAGTGCTAGAGATCTGGGGTCGAGGGGGTTGTGCCAAGAGACCCAGTACTTC.

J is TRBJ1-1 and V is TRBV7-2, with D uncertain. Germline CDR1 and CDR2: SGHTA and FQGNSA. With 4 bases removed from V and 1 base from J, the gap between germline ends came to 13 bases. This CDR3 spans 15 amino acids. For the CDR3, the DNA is TGTGCCAGCAGCTCTCCGTGGACCGGGAACACTGAAGCTTTCTTT. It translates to CASSSPWTGNTEAFF. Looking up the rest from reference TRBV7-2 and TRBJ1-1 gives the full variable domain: GAGVSQSPSNKVTEKGKDVELRCDPISGHTALYWYRQSLGQGLEFLIYFQGNSAPDKSGLPSDRFSAERTGGSVSTLTIQRTQQEDSAVYLCASSSPWTGNTEAFFGQGTRLTVV.

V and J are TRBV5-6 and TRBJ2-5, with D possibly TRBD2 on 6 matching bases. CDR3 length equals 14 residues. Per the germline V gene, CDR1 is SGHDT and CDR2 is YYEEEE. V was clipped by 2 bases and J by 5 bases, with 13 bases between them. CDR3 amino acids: CASSLYGGTETQYF. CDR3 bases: TGTGCCAGCAGCTTATACGGGGGTACGGAGACCCAGTACTTC.

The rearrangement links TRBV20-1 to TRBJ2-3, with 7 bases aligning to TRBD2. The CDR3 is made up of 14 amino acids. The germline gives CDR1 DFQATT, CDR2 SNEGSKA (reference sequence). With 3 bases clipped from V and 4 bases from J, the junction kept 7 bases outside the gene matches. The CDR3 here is CSARQGGSSDTQYF. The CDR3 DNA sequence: TGCAGTGCTAGGCAGGGAGGGAGCTCAGATACGCAGTATTTT.

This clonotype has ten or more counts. The CDR3 protein is CASSQLDGSYEQYF. In DNA form, the CDR3 reads TGTGCCAGCAGCCAACTTGACGGTTCCTACGAGCAGTACTTC. The chain carries TRBV7-2 and TRBJ2-7; D is unclear. This CDR3 has 14 residues. Germline V gene data show CDR1 as SGHTA and CDR2 as FQGNSA. The V end lost 5 bases, the J end lost 1 base, and 12 bases lay between the germline ends.

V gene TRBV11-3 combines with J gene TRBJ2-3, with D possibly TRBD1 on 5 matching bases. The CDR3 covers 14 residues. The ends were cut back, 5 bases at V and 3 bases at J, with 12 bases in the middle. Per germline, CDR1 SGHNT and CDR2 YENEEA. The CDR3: CASSLGQPTDTQYF. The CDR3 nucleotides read TGTGCCAGCAGCCTTGGACAACCTACAGATACGCAGTATTTT.

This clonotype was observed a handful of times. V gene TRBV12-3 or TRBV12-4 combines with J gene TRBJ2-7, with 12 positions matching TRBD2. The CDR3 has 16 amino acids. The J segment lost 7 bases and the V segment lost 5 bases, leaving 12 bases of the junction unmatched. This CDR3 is CASSPRLAGGPREQYF. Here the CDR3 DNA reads TGTGCCAGCAGTCCGCGGCTAGCGGGGGGGCCTCGGGAGCAGTACTTC.

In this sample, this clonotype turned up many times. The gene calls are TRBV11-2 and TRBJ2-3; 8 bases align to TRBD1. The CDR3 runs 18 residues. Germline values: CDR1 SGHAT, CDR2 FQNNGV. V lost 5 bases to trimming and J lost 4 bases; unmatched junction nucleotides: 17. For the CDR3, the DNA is TGTGCCAGCAGCAACCGGGACAGGCGGACTCCCGGAGCAGATACGCAGTATTTT. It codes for CASSNRDRRTPGADTQYF. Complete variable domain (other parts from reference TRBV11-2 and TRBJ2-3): EAGVAQSPRYKIIEKRQSVAFWCNPISGHATLYWYQQILGQGPKLLIQFQNNGVVDDSQLPKDRFSAERLKGVDSTLKIQPAKLEDSAVYLCASSNRDRRTPGADTQYFGPGTRLTVL.

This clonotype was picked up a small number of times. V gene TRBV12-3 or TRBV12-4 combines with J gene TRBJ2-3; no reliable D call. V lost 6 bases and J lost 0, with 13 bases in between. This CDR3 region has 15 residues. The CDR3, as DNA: TGTGCCAGCAGACCCAGTGAGGTTAGCACAGATACGCAGTATTTT. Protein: CASRPSEVSTDTQYF.

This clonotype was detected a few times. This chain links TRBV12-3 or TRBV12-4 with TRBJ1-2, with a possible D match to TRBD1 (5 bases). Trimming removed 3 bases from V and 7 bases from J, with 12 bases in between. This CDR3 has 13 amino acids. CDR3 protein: CASSFGGSSGYTF. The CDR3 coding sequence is TGTGCCAGCAGTTTTGGGGGGAGTAGTGGCTACACCTTC.

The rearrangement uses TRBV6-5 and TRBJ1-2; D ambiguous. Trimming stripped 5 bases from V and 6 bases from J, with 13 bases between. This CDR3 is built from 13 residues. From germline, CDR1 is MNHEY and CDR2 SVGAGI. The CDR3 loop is CASSKRAVDGYTF. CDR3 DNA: TGTGCCAGCAGTAAACGGGCGGTCGATGGCTACACCTTC.

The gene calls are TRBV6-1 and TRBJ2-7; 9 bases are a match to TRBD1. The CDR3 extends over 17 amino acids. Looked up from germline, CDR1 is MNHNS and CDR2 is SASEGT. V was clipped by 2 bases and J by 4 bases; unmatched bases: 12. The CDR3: CASSELEGTGISYEQYF. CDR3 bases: TGTGCCAGCAGTGAATTGGAGGGGACAGGGATTTCGTACGAGCAGTACTTC.

CDR3 protein: CAISASGDYTGELFF. In DNA form, the CDR3 reads TGTGCCATCAGTGCTAGCGGGGACTACACCGGGGAGCTGTTTTTT. The rearrangement joins TRBV10-3 to TRBJ2-2, with 9 bases lining up with TRBD2. Per the germline V gene, CDR1 is ENHRY and CDR2 is SYGVKD. This CDR3 has 15 amino acids. J gave up 3 bases and V 4 bases, and 3 bases lay outside the gene matches.

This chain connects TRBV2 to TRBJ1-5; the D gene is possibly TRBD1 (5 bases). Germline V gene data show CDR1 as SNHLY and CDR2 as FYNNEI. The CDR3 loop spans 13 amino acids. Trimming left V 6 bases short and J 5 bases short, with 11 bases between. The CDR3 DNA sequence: TGTGCCAGCAGGGGACCGGGGGATCAGCCCCAGCATTTT. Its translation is CASRGPGDQPQHF.

The CDR3 reads CASSEVRGDTQYF. The DNA for the CDR3 is TGTGCCAGCAGTGAAGTGCGGGGAGATACGCAGTATTTT. This rearrangement joins TRBV6-1 to TRBJ2-3; D is perhaps TRBD2 (6 bases). The CDR3 sequence is 13 residues long. V shed 1 base and J shed 5 bases, with 7 bases lying between them. Germline CDR1 is MNHNS and CDR2 is SASEGT.

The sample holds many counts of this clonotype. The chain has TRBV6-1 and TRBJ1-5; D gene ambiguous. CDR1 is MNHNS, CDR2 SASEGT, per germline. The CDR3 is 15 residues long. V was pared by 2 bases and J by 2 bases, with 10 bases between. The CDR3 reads CASSESWSGNQPQHF. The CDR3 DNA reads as TGTGCCAGCAGTGAATCTTGGAGCGGCAATCAGCCCCAGCATTTT.